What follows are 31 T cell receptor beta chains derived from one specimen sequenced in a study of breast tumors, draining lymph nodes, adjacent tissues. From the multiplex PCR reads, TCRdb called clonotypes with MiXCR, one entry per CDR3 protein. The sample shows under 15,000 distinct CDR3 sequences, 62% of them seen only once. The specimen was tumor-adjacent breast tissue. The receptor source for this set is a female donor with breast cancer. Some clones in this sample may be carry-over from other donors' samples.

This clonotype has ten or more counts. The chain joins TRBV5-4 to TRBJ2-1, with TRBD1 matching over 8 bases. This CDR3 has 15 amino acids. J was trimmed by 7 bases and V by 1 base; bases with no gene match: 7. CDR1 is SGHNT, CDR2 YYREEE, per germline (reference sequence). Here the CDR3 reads CASSLSLDRENEQFF. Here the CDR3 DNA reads TGTGCCAGCAGCTTGAGCTTGGACAGGGAGAATGAGCAGTTCTTC.

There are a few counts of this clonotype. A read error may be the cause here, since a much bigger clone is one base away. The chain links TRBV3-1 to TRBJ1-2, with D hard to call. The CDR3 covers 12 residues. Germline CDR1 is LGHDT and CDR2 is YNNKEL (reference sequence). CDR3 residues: CASSQDPYGYAF. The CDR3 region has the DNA TGTGCCAGCAGCCAAGACCCCTATGGCTACGCCTTC.

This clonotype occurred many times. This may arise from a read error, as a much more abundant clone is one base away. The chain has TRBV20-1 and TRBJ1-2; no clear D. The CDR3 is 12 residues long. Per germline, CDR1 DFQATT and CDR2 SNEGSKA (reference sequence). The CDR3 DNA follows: TGCAGTGCTAGTTCCTCTGCGGGTGGCTCCACCTTC. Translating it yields CSASSSAGGSTF.

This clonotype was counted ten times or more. This CDR3 reads CASSETSGYNEQFF. CDR3 in DNA: TGTGCCAGCTCCGAGACTAGCGGCTACAATGAGCAGTTCTTC. This sequence joins TRBV18 and TRBJ2-1; 9 bases map to TRBD2. This CDR3 contains 14 residues. Germline trimming cut 6 bases from V and 3 bases from J; bases unmatched to any gene: 3. Germline CDR1 reads KGHSH; CDR2 reads LQKENI.

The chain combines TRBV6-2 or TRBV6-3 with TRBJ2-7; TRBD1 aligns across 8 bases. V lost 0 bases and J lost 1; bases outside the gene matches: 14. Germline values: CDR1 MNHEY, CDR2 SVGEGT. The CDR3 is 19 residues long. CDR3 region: CASSYSLIPPGQESYEQYF. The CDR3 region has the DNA TGTGCCAGCAGTTACTCATTGATTCCTCCGGGACAGGAATCCTACGAGCAGTACTTC.

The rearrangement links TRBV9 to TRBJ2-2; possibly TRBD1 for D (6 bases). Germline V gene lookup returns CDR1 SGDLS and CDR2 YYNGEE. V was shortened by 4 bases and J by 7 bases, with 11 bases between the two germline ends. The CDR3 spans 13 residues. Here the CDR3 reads CASSSQGFGELFF. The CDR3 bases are TGTGCCAGCAGCTCTCAGGGGTTCGGGGAGCTGTTTTTT.

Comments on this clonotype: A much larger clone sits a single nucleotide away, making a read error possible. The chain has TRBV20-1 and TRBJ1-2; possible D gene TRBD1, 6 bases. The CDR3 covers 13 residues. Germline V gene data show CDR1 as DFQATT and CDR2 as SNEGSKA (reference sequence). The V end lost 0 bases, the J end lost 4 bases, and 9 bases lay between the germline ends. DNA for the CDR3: TGCAGTGCTAGAGAGGGGGCTAGCTATGGCTACACCTTC. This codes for CSAREGASYGYTF.

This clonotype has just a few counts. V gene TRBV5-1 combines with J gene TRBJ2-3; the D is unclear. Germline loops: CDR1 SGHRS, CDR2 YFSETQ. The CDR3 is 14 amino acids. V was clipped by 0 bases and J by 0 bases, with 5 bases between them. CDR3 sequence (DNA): TGCGCCAGCAGCTTGGCCCGAAGCACAGATACGCAGTATTTT. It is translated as CASSLARSTDTQYF.

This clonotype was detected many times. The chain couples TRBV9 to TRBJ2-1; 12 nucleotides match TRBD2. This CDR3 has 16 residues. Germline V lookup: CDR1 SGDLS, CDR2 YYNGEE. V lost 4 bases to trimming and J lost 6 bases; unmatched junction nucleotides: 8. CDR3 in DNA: TGTGCCAGCAGCATTACCCCTAGCGGGAGGGGCAATGAGCAGTTCTTC. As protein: CASSITPSGRGNEQFF.

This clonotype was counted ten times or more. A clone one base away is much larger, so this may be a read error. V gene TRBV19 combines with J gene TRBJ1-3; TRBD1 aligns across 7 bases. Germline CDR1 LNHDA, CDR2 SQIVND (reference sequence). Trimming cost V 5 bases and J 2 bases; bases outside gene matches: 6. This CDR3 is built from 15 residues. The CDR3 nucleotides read TGTGCCAGTAGTGTCCGGGACAGCGCTGGAAACACCATATATTTT. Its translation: CASSVRDSAGNTIYF.

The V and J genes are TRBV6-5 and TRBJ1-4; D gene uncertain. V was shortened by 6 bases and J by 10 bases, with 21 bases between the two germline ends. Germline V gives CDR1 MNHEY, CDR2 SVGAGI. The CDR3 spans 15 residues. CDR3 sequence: CASSGRTLNEGKLFF. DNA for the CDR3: TGTGCCAGCAGCGGCAGGACGTTGAATGAGGGAAAACTGTTTTTT.

As DNA, the CDR3 is TGCAGCGTTGTTGGGGCAGATCGGGAAAAACTGTTTTTT. As protein: CSVVGADREKLFF. This rearrangement joins TRBV29-1 to TRBJ1-4, with D possibly TRBD1 on 5 matching bases. The CDR3 loop spans 13 amino acids. Per germline, CDR1 SQVTM and CDR2 ANQGSEA. The germline V and J ends were trimmed by 4 bases and 8 bases, with 14 bases remaining between them.

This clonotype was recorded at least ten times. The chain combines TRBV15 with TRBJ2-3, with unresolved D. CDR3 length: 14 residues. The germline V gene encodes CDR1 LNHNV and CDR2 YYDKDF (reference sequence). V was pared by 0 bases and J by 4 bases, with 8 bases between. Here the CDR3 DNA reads TGTGCCACCAGCAGAGAGCGAGTCCCAGATACGCAGTATTTT. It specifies CATSRERVPDTQYF.

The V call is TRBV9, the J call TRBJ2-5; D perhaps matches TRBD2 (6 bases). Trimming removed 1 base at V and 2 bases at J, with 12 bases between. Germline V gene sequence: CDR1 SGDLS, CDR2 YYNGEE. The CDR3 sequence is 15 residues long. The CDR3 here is CASSVNTGGQETQYF. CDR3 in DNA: TGTGCCAGCAGCGTAAACACTGGGGGGCAAGAGACCCAGTACTTC.

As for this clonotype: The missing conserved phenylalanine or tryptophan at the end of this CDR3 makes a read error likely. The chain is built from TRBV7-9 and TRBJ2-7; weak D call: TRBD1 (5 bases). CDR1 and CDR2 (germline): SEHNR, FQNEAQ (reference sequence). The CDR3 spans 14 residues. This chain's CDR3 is CASSHRGRNYEQYL. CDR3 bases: TGCGCCAGCAGCCATAGGGGCAGGAACTACGAGCAGTACCTC.

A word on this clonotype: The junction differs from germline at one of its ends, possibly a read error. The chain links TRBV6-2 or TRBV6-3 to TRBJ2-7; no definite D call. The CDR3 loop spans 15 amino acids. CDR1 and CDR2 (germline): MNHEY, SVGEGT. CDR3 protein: CTSSRSVVANGEQYF. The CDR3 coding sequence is TGTACCAGCAGCCGATCGGTAGTCGCGAATGGCGAGCAGTACTTC.

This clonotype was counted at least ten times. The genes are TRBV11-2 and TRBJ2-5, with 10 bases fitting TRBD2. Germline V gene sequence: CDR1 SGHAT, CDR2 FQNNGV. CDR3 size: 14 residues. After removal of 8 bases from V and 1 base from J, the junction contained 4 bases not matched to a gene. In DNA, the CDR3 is TGTGCCAGCGGGCCTAGCGGGGGCCAAGAGACCCAGTACTTC. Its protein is CASGPSGGQETQYF.

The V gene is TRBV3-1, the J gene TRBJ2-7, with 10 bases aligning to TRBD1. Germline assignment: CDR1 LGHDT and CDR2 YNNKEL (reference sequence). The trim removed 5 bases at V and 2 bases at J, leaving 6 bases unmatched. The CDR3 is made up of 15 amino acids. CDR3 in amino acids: CASSYSGTGAYEQYF. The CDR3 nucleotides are TGTGCCAGCAGCTACTCAGGGACAGGGGCCTACGAGCAGTACTTC.

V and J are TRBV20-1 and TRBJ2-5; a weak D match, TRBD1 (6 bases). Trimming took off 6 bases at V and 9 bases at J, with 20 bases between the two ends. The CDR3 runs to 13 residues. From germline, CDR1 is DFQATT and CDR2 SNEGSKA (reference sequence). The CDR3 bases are TGCAGTGCCGTTCTGGACAGCAATCAGCCCCAGTACTTC. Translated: CSAVLDSNQPQYF.

CDR3 bases: TGCAGTGCTAGTTCAAGTTTCGATAATTCACCCCTCCACTTT. This encodes CSASSSFDNSPLHF. The chain has TRBV20-1 and TRBJ1-6; D remains ambiguous. The V and J ends lost 3 bases and 5 bases respectively, with 11 bases between them. The CDR3 runs 14 residues. Germline CDR1 reads DFQATT; CDR2 reads SNEGSKA (reference sequence).

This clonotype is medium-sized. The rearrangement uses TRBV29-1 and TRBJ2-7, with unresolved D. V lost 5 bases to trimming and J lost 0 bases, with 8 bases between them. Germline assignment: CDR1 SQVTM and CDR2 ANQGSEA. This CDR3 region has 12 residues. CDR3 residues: CSVQVSSYEQYF. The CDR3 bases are TGCAGCGTTCAGGTGAGCTCCTACGAGCAGTACTTC.

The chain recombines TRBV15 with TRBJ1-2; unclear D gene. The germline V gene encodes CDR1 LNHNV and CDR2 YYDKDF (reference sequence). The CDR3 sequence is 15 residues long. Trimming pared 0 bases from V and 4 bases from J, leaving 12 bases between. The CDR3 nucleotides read TGTGCCACCAGCAGAGAAGGTGGCCGGTCCTATGGCTACACCTTC. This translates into CATSREGGRSYGYTF.

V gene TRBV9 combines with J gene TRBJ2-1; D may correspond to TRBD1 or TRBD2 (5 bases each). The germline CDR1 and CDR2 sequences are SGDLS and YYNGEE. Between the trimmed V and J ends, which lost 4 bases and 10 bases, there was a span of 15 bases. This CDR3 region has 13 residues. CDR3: CASSFGDLSEQFF. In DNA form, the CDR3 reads TGTGCCAGCAGCTTTGGGGACCTAAGCGAGCAGTTCTTC.

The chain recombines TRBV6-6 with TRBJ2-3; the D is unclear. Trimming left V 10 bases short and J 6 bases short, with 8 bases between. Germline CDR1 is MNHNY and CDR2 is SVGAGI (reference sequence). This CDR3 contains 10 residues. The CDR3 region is CATGWDTQYF. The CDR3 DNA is TGTGCCACCGGGTGGGATACGCAGTATTTT.

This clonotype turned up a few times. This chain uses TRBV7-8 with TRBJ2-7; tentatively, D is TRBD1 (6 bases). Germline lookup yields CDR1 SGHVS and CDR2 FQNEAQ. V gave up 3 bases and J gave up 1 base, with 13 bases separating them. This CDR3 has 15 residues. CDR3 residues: CASSLFQGPSYEQYF. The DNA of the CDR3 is TGTGCCAGCAGCTTGTTCCAGGGGCCATCCTACGAGCAGTACTTC.

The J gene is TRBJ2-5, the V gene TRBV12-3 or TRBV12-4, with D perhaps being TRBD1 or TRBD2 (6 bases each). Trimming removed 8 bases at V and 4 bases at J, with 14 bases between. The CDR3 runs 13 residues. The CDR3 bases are TGTGCCAGCGCGTGGGGGGCACGAGAGACCCAGTACTTC. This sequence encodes CASAWGARETQYF.

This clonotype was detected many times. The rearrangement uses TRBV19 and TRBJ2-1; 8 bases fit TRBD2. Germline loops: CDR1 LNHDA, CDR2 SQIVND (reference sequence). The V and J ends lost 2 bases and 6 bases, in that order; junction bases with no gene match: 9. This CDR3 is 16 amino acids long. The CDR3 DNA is TGTGCCAGTAGTATAATAGGAGCGGGAGTCTTCAATGAGCAGTTCTTC. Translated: CASSIIGAGVFNEQFF.

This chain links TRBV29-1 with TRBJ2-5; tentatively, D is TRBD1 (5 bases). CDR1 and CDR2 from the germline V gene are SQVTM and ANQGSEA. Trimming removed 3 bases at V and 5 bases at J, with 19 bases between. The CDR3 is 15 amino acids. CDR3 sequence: CSVDGAMDPLETQYF. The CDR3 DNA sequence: TGCAGCGTTGATGGGGCGATGGACCCTTTGGAGACCCAGTACTTC.

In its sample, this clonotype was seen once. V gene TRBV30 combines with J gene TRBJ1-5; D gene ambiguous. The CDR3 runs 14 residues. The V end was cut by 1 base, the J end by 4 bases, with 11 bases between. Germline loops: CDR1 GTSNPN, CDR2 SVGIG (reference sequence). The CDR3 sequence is CAWSGQILNQPQHF. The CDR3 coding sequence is TGTGCCTGGAGTGGGCAGATTCTTAATCAGCCCCAGCATTTT.

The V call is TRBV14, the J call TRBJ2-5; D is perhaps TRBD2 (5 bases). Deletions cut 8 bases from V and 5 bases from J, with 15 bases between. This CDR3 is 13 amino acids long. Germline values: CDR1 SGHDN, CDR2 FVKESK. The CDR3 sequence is CASSPRPGETQYF. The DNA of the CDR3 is TGTGCCAGCTCACCTCGACCGGGGGAGACCCAGTACTTC.

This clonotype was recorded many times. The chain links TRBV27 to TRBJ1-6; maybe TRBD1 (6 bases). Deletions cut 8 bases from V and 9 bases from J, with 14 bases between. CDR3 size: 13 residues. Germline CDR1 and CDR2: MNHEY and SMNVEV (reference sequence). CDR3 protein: CASSRGGLSPLHF. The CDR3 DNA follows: TGTGCCAGCTCAAGAGGGGGGCTTTCACCCCTCCACTTT.